Listed below are T cell receptor beta chains from one sample, sequenced in a study of cytotoxic CD8 clonotypes in ibrutinib-treated CLL. TCRdb keeps only in-frame clones here, not all; method: immunoSEQ multiplex PCR. The sample lists 200,000 or so clones; just under 80% were seen once. This specimen was PBMCs, taken after 12 months of ibrutinib treatment. Receptors originate from a human donor with chronic lymphocytic leukemia. CDR3s include the opening cysteine and the closing phenylalanine or tryptophan. Each record gives: J gene, clone size, D gene, V gene, CDR3 protein, CDR3 DNA. The D gene is left open where the match is weak. Only some rows state a clone size, as once, few, many or a class for expanded clones.

TRBJ2-6 | . | . | TRBV11-2 | CASSSPRGSSGANVLTF | TGTGCCAGCAGCAGTCCGAGGGGTAGCTCTGGGGCCAACGTCCTGACTTTC
TRBJ1-1 | . | . | TRBV10-3 | CAIRGLGTEAFF | TGTGCCATCAGGGGGCTTGGCACTGAAGCTTTCTTT
TRBJ2-7 | few | . | TRBV27 | CASSSQIAARSVEQYF | TGTGCCAGCAGTTCCCAAATAGCGGCTAGGAGTGTAGAGCAGTACTTC
TRBJ2-5 | . | . | TRBV20-1 | CSARQLLAQYF | TGCAGTGCTAGACAACTATTGGCCCAGTACTTC
TRBJ1-5 | few | . | TRBV2 | CASTGGQGNQPQHF | TGTGCCAGCACGGGTGGGCAGGGCAATCAGCCCCAGCATTTT
TRBJ1-2 | . | . | TRBV27 | CASSSTSRFQGIYGYTF | TGTGCCAGCAGTTCAACCAGCCGATTCCAAGGGATCTATGGCTACACCTTC
TRBJ1-2 | . | TRBD1 | TRBV7-9 | CASSLRRGQFNGYTF | TGTGCCAGCAGCTTAAGGCGGGGACAGTTTAATGGCTACACCTTC
TRBJ1-1 | . | TRBD1 | TRBV5-1 | CASSLDRELAFF | TGCGCCAGCAGTTTGGACAGGGAGCTAGCTTTCTTT
TRBJ2-7 | . | . | TRBV7-9 | CASSLVVLDEQYF | TGTGCCAGCAGCTTAGTCGTCCTAGACGAGCAGTACTTC
TRBJ2-1 | few | TRBD1 | TRBV7-3 | CASSLGTGVYNEQFF | TGTGCCAGCAGCTTGGGGACAGGGGTCTACAATGAGCAGTTCTTC
TRBJ1-4 | . | . | TRBV11-2 | CASRLTAGEKLFF | TGTGCCAGCAGGCTGACAGCGGGTGAAAAACTGTTTTTT
TRBJ2-1 | . | . | TRBV6-5 | CASKGWDAHGNEQFF | TGTGCCAGCAAGGGGTGGGACGCCCATGGTAATGAGCAGTTCTTC
TRBJ2-7 | . | . | TRBV27 | CASSGYRDSYEQYF | TGTGCCAGCAGTGGGTACAGGGATTCCTACGAGCAGTACTTC
TRBJ2-7 | . | . | TRBV5-1 | CASSLGDGTYEQYF | TGCGCCAGCAGCTTGGGGGACGGAACCTACGAGCAGTACTTC
TRBJ2-7 | once | . | TRBV21-1 | CASSSRDRSRYEQYF | TGTGCCAGCAGCAGTCGGGACAGGTCAAGATACGAGCAGTACTTC
TRBJ1-1 | few | . | TRBV5-1 | CASSLGRNTEAFF | TGCGCCAGCAGCTTGGGTAGGAACACTGAAGCTTTCTTT
TRBJ2-7 | . | TRBD1 | TRBV5-1 | CASSLDRGIGEQYF | TGCGCCAGCAGCTTGGACAGGGGGATTGGCGAGCAGTACTTC
TRBJ2-7 | . | . | TRBV5-4 | CASSLAKGAEQYF | TGTGCCAGCAGCTTGGCCAAAGGGGCCGAGCAGTACTTC
TRBJ2-1 | . | TRBD2 | TRBV7-8 | CASSFSRLAGAGEQFF | TGTGCCAGCAGCTTTTCCCGACTAGCGGGAGCTGGTGAGCAGTTCTTC
TRBJ1-1 | once | . | TRBV6-1 | CASRPQENTEAFF | TGTGCCAGCAGACCTCAGGAGAACACTGAAGCTTTCTTT
TRBJ1-1 | . | . | TRBV18 | CASSPDLQNTEAFF | TGTGCCAGCTCACCAGATCTACAGAACACTGAAGCTTTCTTT
TRBJ2-3 | . | . | TRBV29-1 | CSSRRAADTQYF | TGCAGCTCCCGGAGGGCCGCAGATACGCAGTATTTT